This T cell receptor beta chain derives from a study of technical replicates of blood from a few donors. The protocol was immunoSEQ multiplex PCR, while the TCRdb copy is restricted to in-frame clones and leaves out a portion. The sample lists roughly 97,000 clones; around 96% were seen once. Germline lookup yields CDR1 GTSNPN and CDR2 SVGIG (reference sequence). J lost 8 bases, V lost 7 bases, and 7 bases had no gene match. This CDR3 is built from 11 residues. Source material: T cells isolated from PBMCs. The J gene is TRBJ1-2, the V gene TRBV30; 7 bases are shared with TRBD1. This TCR derives from a human donor in good health. The DNA for the CDR3 is TGTGCCTCGACAGGGCAGGGAGGCTACACCTTC. Translation gives CASTGQGGYTF.